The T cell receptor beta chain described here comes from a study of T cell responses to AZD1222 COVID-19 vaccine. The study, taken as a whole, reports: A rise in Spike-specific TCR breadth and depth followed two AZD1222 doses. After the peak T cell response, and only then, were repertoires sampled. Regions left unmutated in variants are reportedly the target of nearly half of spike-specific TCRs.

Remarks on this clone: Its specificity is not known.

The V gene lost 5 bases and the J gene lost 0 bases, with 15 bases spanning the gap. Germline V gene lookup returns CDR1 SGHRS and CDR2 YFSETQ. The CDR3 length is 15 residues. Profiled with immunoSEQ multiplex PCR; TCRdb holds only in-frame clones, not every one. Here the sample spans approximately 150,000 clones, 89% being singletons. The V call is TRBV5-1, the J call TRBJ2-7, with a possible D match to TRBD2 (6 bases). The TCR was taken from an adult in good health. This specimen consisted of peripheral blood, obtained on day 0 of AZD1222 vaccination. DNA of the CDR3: TGCGCCAGCAGTTCCGGGACTCTCAGCTCCTACGAGCAGTACTTC. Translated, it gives CASSSGTLSSYEQYF.